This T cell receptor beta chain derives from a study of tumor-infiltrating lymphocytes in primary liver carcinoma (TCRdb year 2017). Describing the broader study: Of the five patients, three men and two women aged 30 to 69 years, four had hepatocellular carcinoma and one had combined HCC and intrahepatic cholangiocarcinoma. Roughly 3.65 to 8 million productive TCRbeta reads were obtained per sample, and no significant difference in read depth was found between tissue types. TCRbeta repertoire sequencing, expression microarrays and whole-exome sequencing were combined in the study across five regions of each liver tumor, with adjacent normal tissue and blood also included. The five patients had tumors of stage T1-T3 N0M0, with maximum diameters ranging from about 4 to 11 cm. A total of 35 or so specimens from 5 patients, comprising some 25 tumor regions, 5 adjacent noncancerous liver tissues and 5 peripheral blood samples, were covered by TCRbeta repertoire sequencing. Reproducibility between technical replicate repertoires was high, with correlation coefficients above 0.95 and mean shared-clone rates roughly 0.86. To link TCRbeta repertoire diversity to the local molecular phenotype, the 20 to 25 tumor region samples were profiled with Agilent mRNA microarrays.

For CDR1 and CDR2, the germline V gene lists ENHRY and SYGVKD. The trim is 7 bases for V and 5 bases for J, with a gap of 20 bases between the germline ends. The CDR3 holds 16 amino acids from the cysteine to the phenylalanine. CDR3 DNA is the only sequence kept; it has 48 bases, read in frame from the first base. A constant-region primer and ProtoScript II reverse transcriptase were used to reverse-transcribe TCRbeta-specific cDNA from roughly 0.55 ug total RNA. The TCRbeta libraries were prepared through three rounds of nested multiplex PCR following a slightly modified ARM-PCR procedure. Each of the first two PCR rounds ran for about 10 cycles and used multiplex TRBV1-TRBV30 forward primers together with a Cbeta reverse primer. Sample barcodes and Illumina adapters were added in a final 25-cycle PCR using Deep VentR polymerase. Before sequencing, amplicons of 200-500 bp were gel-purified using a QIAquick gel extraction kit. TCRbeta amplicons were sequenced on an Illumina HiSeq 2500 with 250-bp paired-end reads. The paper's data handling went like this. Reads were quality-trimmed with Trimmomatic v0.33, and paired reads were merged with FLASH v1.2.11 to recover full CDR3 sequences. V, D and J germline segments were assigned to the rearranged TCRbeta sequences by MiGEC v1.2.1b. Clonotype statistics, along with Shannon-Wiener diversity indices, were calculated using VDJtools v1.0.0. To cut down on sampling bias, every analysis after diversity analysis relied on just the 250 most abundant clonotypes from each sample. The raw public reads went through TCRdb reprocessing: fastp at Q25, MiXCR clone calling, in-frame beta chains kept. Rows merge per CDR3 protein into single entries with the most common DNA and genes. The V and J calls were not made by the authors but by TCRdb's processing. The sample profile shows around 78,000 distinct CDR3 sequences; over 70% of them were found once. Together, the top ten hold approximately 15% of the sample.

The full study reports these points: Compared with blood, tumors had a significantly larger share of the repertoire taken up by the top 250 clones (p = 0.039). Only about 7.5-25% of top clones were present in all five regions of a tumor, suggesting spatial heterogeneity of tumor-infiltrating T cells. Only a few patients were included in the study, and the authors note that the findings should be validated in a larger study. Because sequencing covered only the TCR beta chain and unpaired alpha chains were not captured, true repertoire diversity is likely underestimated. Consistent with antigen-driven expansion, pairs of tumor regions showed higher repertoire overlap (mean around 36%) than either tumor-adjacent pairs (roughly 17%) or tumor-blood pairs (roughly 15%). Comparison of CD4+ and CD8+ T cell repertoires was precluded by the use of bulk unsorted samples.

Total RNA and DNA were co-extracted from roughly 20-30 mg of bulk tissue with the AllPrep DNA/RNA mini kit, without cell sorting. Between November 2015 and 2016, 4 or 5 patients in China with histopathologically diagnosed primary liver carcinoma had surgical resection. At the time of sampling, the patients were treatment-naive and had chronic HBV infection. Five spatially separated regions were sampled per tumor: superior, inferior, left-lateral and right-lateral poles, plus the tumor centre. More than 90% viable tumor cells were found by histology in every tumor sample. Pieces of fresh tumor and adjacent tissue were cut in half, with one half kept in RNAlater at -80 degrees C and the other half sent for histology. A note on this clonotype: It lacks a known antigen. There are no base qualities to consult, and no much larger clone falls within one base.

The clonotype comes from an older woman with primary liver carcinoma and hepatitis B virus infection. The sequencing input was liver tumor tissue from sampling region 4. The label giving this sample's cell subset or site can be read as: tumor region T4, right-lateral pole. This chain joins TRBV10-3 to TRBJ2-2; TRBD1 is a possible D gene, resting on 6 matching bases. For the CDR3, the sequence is CAINVGSRGDTGELFF. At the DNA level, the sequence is TGTGCCATCAATGTGGGTAGCAGGGGAGATACCGGGGAGCTGTTTTTT.